Below, one TCR beta chain is given with its context. The antigen is undetermined. Sequenced by immunoSEQ multiplex PCR; TCRdb stores in-frame clones only, minus some. The sample has 25,000 to 30,000 clones; 80% to 90% are singletons. The V and J ends lost 4 bases and 6 bases, in that order; junction bases with no gene match: 6. The CDR3 has 13 residues. The germline gives CDR1 SGHRS, CDR2 YFSETQ. The sample belongs to a study of PD-1 blockade in classical Hodgkin lymphoma. Notes on the study in general: The baseline diversity of complete responders showed similarity to that of newly diagnosed patients. Repertoire differences lack defined causes, possibly disease activity or prior therapy. CD4+ TCR diversity, unlike CD8+, climbed significantly by C4D1.

Documented time point: cycle 4 day 1 (C4D1), after less than seven weeks of nivolumab. Every single patient, without exception, relapsed after autologous stem cell transplantation, and brentuximab vedotin exposure varied. The CD4+ T cells used were purified from thawed PBMCs through magnetic negative selection. Classification of best responses gave complete response, partial response or progressive disease. This clonotype was obtained from a human donor with classical Hodgkin lymphoma. The specimen was CD4+ T cells from blood, collected before the fourth cycle of nivolumab. V is TRBV5-1 and J is TRBJ1-2; 7 nucleotides align to TRBD1. The CDR3 bases are TGCGCCAGCAGCATCGGACAGGTTGATGGCTACACCTTC. Encoded protein: CASSIGQVDGYTF. The variable domain in full, completed from reference TRBV5-1 and TRBJ1-2, reads KAGVTQTPRYLIKTRGQQVTLSCSPISGHRSVSWYQQTPGQGLQFLFEYFSETQRNKGNFPGRFSGRQFSNSRSEMNVSTLELGDSALYLCASSIGQVDGYTFGSGTRLTVV.